This entry is about one T cell receptor (beta chain). What it binds is not known. V lost 4 bases, J lost 7 bases, and 41 bases lay in between. The CDR3 has 23 residues. Germline V gene lookup returns CDR1 LGHNA and CDR2 YSLEER. This sample is part of a study of identical twins. Study-wide points: Interpretation of the results relied on cross-sectional statistical analysis and not on following the same donors.

Template switching added a universal primer site, and cDNA bore unique molecular identifiers. TCRdb reanalysed the 5' RACE reads using MiXCR and keeps one entry per CDR3 protein. The repertoire holds about 900,000 distinct CDR3 sequences, 12% seen once, with about 1.6% in the top ten. These data are also associated with another study on yellow fever vaccine responses in identical twins. That investigation notes: Reportedly, twins showed a vaccine T cell response that looked partly convergent and partly personalized.

Sequenced sample: PBMCs. This rearrangement joins TRBV4-3 to TRBJ1-3, with D perhaps TRBD1 (6 bases). The source of this sequence is a woman under 30 in good health. The CDR3 nucleotides read TGCGCCAGCAGCCCCCGGACTATACGGACAGAAACTCCGATTTCTACGGTGATCAACACCATATATTTT. This translates into CASSPRTIRTETPISTVINTIYF.